There are many counts of the clone carrying this TCR beta chain. Its target is unknown. The TCR beta libraries were generated through quantitative 5'-RACE incorporating molecular barcodes. TCRdb reprocessed the 5' RACE reads via MiXCR and lists one record per CDR3 protein. Counted here are about 150,000 distinct CDR3 sequences, approximately 7.3% occurring once; the ten biggest clones make up about an eighth. CDR1 and CDR2 from the germline V gene are SGHRS and YFSETQ. CDR3 length: 13 residues. The V gene lost 7 bases and the J gene lost 1 base, with 10 bases spanning the gap. This sample is drawn from a study of CD8 T cells in ankylosing spondylitis. Regarding the study as a whole: Disease-linked clones proved CD8+ and comparatively uncommon in peripheral blood.

The material sequenced was blood, either unsorted or a sorted T cell fraction (not recorded which). This TCR derives from a female donor with ankylosing spondylitis or in good health (not recorded which). The chain carries TRBV5-1 and TRBJ2-3; possibly TRBD1 for D (5 bases). CDR3 DNA sequence: TGCGCCAGCTGTGGGGCTGGCACAGATACGCAGTATTTT. Its translation is CASCGAGTDTQYF.